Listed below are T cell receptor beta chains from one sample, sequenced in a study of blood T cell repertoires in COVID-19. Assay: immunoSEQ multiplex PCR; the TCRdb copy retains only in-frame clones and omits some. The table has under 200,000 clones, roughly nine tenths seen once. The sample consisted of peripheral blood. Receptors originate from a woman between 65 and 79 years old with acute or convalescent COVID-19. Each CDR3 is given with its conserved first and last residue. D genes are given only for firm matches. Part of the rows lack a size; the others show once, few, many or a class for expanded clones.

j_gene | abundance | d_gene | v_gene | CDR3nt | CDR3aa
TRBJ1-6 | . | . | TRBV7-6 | TGTGCCAGCAGCTTAAGGGAGGGGAAGAACTCACCCCTCCACTTT | CASSLREGKNSPLHF
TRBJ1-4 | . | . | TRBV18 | TGTGCCAGCTCACCGATGTCAGTCGGGAATGAAAAACTGTTTTTT | CASSPMSVGNEKLFF
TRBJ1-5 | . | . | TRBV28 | TGTGCCAGCCGATACGAACAGGGTTATCAGCCCCAGCATTTT | CASRYEQGYQPQHF
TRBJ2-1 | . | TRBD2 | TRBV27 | TGTGCCAGCGGGGGACGGGGGGGTTCCTACAATGAGCAGTTCTTC | CASGGRGGSYNEQFF
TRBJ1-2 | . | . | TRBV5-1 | TGCGCCAGCAGCCCAGGGGCGGTAAATGGGGGCTACACCTTC | CASSPGAVNGGYTF
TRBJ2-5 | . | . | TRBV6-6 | TGTGCCAGCAGTGATCTTTGGCGGGGCCAAGAGACCCAGTACTTC | CASSDLWRGQETQYF
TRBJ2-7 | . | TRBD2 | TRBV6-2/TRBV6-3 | TGTGCCAGCAGTCCCCTCGGGACTAGCGGAGGGGCCTACGAGCAGTACTTC | CASSPLGTSGGAYEQYF
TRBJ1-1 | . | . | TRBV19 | TGTGCCACCGTCCCGTCTGGACACCACATGAACACTGAAGCTTTCTTT | CATVPSGHHMNTEAFF
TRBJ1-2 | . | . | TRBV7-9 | TGTGCCAGCAGCTTCAGGGGAGGGAACTATGGCTACACCTTC | CASSFRGGNYGYTF
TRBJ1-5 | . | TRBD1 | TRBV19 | TGTGCCAGTAGTATAATTAGCGGGACAGTCAATCAGCCCCAGCATTTT | CASSIISGTVNQPQHF
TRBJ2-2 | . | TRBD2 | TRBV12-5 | TGTGCTAGTGGTTTGGTGCGGGGGTCATTCACCGGGGAGCTGTTTTTT | CASGLVRGSFTGELFF
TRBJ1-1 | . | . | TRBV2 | TGTGCCAGCAGTGCACAGGGTAACACTGAAGCTTTCTTT | CASSAQGNTEAFF
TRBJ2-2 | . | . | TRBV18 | TGTGCCAGCTCACCACAGGCCCAGGGGAACACCGGGGAGCTGTTTTTT | CASSPQAQGNTGELFF
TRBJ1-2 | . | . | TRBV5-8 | TGTGCCAGCAGCTTCCAGGGAGGTGGCTACACCTTC | CASSFQGGGYTF
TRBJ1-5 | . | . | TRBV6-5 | TGTGCCAGCAGTACAAGAACGGGTTCGGGGCAGCCCCAGCATTTT | CASSTRTGSGQPQHF
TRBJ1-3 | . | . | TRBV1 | TGCACCAGCAGCCAAGCTCAGACAGTATATGGAAACACCATATATTTT | CTSSQAQTVYGNTIYF
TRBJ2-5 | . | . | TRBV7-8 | TGTGCCAGCAGCCCCACAGTGGAGACCCAGTACTTC | CASSPTVETQYF
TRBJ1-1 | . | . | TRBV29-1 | TGCAGCGTTGCAAGCGGAAGGGACACTGAAGCTTTCTTT | CSVASGRDTEAFF
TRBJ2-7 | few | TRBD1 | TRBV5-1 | TGCGCCAGCAGCTCGGGACAGAGGTTCCACGAGCAGTACTTC | CASSSGQRFHEQYF
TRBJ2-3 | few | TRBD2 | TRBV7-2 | TGTGCCAGCAGTGGAGCGGGAGTTGATACGCAGTATTTT | CASSGAGVDTQYF
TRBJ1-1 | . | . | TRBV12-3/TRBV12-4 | TGTGCCAGCAGTCGGGGGACGGGAGAAGCTTTCTTT | CASSRGTGEAFF
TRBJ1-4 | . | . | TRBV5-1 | TGCGCCAGCAGCAGGGGGGGTGCTGGGGCCTTTGAAAAACTGTTTTTT | CASSRGGAGAFEKLFF
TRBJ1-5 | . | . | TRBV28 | TGTGCCAGCAGTTCGGAACAGGGACATCAGCCCCAGCATTTT | CASSSEQGHQPQHF
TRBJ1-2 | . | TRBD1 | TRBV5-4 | TGTGCCAGCAGCTTGGTGGGGACAGGCTCCTATGGCTACACCTTC | CASSLVGTGSYGYTF
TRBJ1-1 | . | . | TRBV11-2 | TGTGCCAGCAGCTTAGATGAGGGAGACACTGAAGCTTTCTTT | CASSLDEGDTEAFF
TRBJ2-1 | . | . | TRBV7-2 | TGTGCCAGCAGCTTTGATAGCGGAACCTACAATGAGCAGTTCTTC | CASSFDSGTYNEQFF
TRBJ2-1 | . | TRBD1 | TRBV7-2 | TGTGCCAGCAGCGCCGACAGGGCATCCTACAATGAGCAGTTCTTC | CASSADRASYNEQFF